What follows are 22 T cell receptor beta chains derived from one specimen sequenced in a study of blood T cell repertoires in COVID-19. Assay: immunoSEQ multiplex PCR; the TCRdb copy retains only in-frame clones and omits some. The sample gives roughly 150,000 clones, 65% to 85% of which show up once; roughly 8.7% is in the top ten. The sequencing sample was made of peripheral blood. The receptor set was obtained from a middle-aged man with active or convalescent COVID-19.

The genes are TRBV27 and TRBJ1-1; 9 nucleotides match TRBD1. This CDR3 region has 15 residues. The ends lost 0 bases at V and 6 bases at J; junction bases unmatched: 5. The germline V gene has CDR1 MNHEY and CDR2 SMNVEV (reference sequence). The CDR3 is CASSLSGTGRAEAFF. In DNA, the CDR3 is TGTGCCAGCAGTTTATCGGGGACAGGGAGGGCTGAAGCTTTCTTT.

This clone was recorded only once. The chain has TRBV2 and TRBJ1-6; TRBD1 might be the D (6 bases). This CDR3 is 13 amino acids long. Trimming took off 5 bases at V and 7 bases at J, with 9 bases between the two ends. Germline V CDR1 and CDR2: SNHLY, FYNNEI. CDR3 sequence: CASSWDNNSPLHF. For the CDR3, the DNA is TGTGCCAGCAGTTGGGACAACAATTCACCCCTCCACTTT.

This clone was seen once. This rearrangement joins TRBV7-9 to TRBJ2-7; no clear D gene. The CDR3 covers 13 residues. Trimming stripped 1 base from V and 5 bases from J, with 9 bases between. Germline V lookup: CDR1 SEHNR, CDR2 FQNEAQ (reference sequence). Here the CDR3 DNA reads TGTGCCAGCAGCTTAGAATTGGCGGACGAGCAGTACTTC. As protein: CASSLELADEQYF.

This sequence joins TRBV7-3 and TRBJ2-1; 11 positions agree with TRBD2. J gave up 5 bases and V 5 bases, and 8 bases lay outside the gene matches. Germline V CDR1 and CDR2: SGHTA, FQGTGA. The CDR3 runs to 16 residues. The CDR3 nucleotides read TGTGCCAGCAGCCAATCGCCGGGACTAGCGGACAATGAGCAGTTCTTC. Amino acids: CASSQSPGLADNEQFF.

This clone was observed once. This sequence joins TRBV3-1 (or the pseudogene TRBV3-2) and TRBJ2-7; D perhaps matches TRBD2 (5 bases). The CDR3 covers 12 residues. Trimming took off 5 bases at V and 8 bases at J, with 13 bases between the two ends. The V gene's germline CDR1 is LGHDT and CDR2 YNNKEL (reference sequence). CDR3 in DNA: TGTGCCAGCAGCTTGTCGGGGATCCAGCAGTACTTC. Protein product: CASSLSGIQQYF.

This chain joins TRBV4-1 and TRBJ1-4; the D is unclear. Germline V gene lookup returns CDR1 MGHRA and CDR2 YSYEKL. The CDR3 covers 13 residues. Deletions cut 4 bases from V and 8 bases from J, with 11 bases between. The CDR3 region is CASSPRLPEKLFF. The CDR3 nucleotides read TGCGCCAGCAGCCCTCGACTACCCGAAAAACTGTTTTTT.

This clone was seen only once. J is TRBJ1-2 and V is TRBV19, with 8 positions matching TRBD1. The CDR3 totals 16 residues. CDR1 is LNHDA and CDR2 is SQIVND in the germline V gene (reference sequence). V was pared by 7 bases and J by 4 bases, with 14 bases of the junction left unmatched. CDR3 in amino acids: CASISGGAGPLYGYTF. DNA of the CDR3: TGTGCCAGTATCTCAGGGGGCGCGGGTCCCCTCTATGGCTACACCTTC.

The chain has TRBV30 and TRBJ1-2, with D perhaps TRBD1 (6 bases). The CDR3 loop spans 14 amino acids. The germline V and J ends were trimmed by 1 base and 4 bases, with 13 bases remaining between them. Germline V gives CDR1 GTSNPN, CDR2 SVGIG (reference sequence). This CDR3 is CAWSAQLGAYGYTF. The DNA of the CDR3 is TGTGCCTGGAGTGCGCAACTGGGGGCCTATGGCTACACCTTC.

The chain employs TRBV2 and TRBJ2-3; 9 bases fit TRBD1. The V segment lost 6 bases and the J segment 2 bases; nucleotides outside the gene matches: 9. The CDR3 covers 16 residues. The germline gives CDR1 SNHLY, CDR2 FYNNEI. For the CDR3, the DNA is TGTGCCAGCAGGAGGACAGGGGCACTCTTCACAGATACGCAGTATTTT. Protein product: CASRRTGALFTDTQYF. Based on the CDR3 plus reference TRBV2 and TRBJ2-3, the full variable domain is EPEVTQTPSHQVTQMGQEVILRCVPISNHLYFYWYRQILGQKVEFLVSFYNNEISEKSEIFDDQFSVERPDGSNFTLKIRSTKLEDSAMYFCASRRTGALFTDTQYFGPGTRLTVL.

This chain uses TRBV25-1 with TRBJ2-7, with D possibly matching TRBD1 (5 bases). Trimming stripped 3 bases from V and 2 bases from J, with 8 bases between. Looked up from germline, CDR1 is MGHDK and CDR2 is SYGVNS. The CDR3 is made up of 13 amino acids. The DNA for the CDR3 is TGTGCCAGCAGTGAGCCAGGGACCTACGAGCAGTACTTC. The encoded protein is CASSEPGTYEQYF.

This clone occurred once. The chain has TRBV27 and TRBJ1-4, with 7 bases lining up with TRBD1. The CDR3 has 14 residues. Germline loops: CDR1 MNHEY, CDR2 SMNVEV (reference sequence). The J segment lost 5 bases and the V segment lost 8 bases, leaving 8 bases of the junction unmatched. CDR3 loop: CASRLQGPNEKLFF. The CDR3, as DNA: TGTGCCAGCCGACTACAGGGGCCGAATGAAAAACTGTTTTTT.

The rearrangement joins TRBV4-1 to TRBJ2-1; 9 bases line up with TRBD2. Germline values: CDR1 MGHRA, CDR2 YSYEKL. The V gene end was trimmed by 4 bases and the J gene end by 4 bases; junction bases not matched to a gene: 8. The CDR3 covers 16 residues. The CDR3 sequence is CASSPVPLAGYNEQFF. The CDR3 DNA reads as TGCGCCAGCAGCCCCGTTCCGCTAGCGGGATACAATGAGCAGTTCTTC.

The rearrangement uses TRBV3-1 (or the pseudogene TRBV3-2) and TRBJ2-7; no clear D gene. This CDR3 contains 15 residues. Germline V CDR1 and CDR2: LGHDT, YNNKEL (reference sequence). Trimming shortened V by 2 bases and J by 0 bases, and 11 bases separated the two germline ends. In DNA, the CDR3 is TGTGCCAGCAGCCAACTAAATGGGCCCTCCTACGAGCAGTACTTC. This encodes CASSQLNGPSYEQYF.

The V gene is TRBV21-1, the J gene TRBJ1-5; the table's D call TRBD1 went unverified against the DNA. TRBV21-1 is an annotated pseudogene. The CDR3 runs 19 residues. The CDR3, as DNA: TGTGCCAGCAGCAGTAGAGGGGGCAGACGTGGGGAGGGCAATCAGCCCCAGCATTTT. It codes for CASSSRGGRRGEGNQPQHF.

V gene TRBV5-1 combines with J gene TRBJ2-1; TRBD2 might be the D (6 bases). In germline, CDR1 is SGHRS, CDR2 YFSETQ. The CDR3 loop spans 15 amino acids. V lost 4 bases and J 0 bases, leaving 11 bases between the germline ends. The CDR3: CASSLVTSSYNEQFF. The CDR3 DNA is TGCGCCAGCAGCCTGGTGACTAGCTCCTACAATGAGCAGTTCTTC.

The rearrangement joins TRBV28 to TRBJ2-3, with D perhaps TRBD1 (6 bases). Germline V gene data show CDR1 as MDHEN and CDR2 as SYDVKM. This CDR3 contains 18 residues. Trimming stripped 2 bases from V and 1 base from J, with 19 bases between. The CDR3 DNA sequence: TGTGCCAGCAGTTTAGGGCTGGGCCCCAGGGGAGGCACAGATACGCAGTATTTT. It translates to CASSLGLGPRGGTDTQYF. The full variable domain, in which reference TRBV28 and TRBJ2-3 provide the parts outside the CDR3, is DVKVTQSSRYLVKRTGEKVFLECVQDMDHENMFWYRQDPGLGLRLIYFSYDVKMKEKGDIPEGYSVSREKKERFSLILESASTNQTSMYLCASSLGLGPRGGTDTQYFGPGTRLTVL.

The chain carries TRBV7-7 and TRBJ2-7; TRBD2 matches at 10 bases. V trimming: 5 bases; J trimming: 4 bases; junction bases outside the gene matches: 8. From germline, CDR1 is SSHAT and CDR2 FNYEAQ (reference sequence). The CDR3 has 15 residues. The CDR3 loop is CASSPSAGGPYEQYF. CDR3 in DNA: TGTGCCAGCAGCCCCTCAGCGGGAGGGCCATACGAGCAGTACTTC.

The CDR3 nucleotides are TGTGCCAGTAGTATCCCGAGCGCCGGCACTGAAGCTTTCTTT. This sequence encodes CASSIPSAGTEAFF. J is TRBJ1-1 and V is TRBV19, with no clear D. Germline V lookup: CDR1 LNHDA, CDR2 SQIVND (reference sequence). Trimming took 3 bases from V and 4 from J, leaving 12 bases between them. The CDR3 sequence is 14 residues long.

The CDR3 sequence is CASSVPGTDYEQYF. The CDR3 nucleotides read TGTGCCAGCAGCGTCCCTGGGACAGATTACGAGCAGTACTTC. This chain connects TRBV11-2 to TRBJ2-7; TRBD1 matches at 7 bases. Germline V gene lookup returns CDR1 SGHAT and CDR2 FQNNGV. This CDR3 is built from 14 residues. J was trimmed by 4 bases and V by 5 bases; bases with no gene match: 8. Filled out from reference TRBV11-2 and TRBJ2-7, the complete variable domain reads EAGVAQSPRYKIIEKRQSVAFWCNPISGHATLYWYQQILGQGPKLLIQFQNNGVVDDSQLPKDRFSAERLKGVDSTLKIQPAKLEDSAVYLCASSVPGTDYEQYFGPGTRLTVT.

This chain uses TRBV28 with TRBJ1-6; D is perhaps TRBD1 (5 bases). Germline V gene sequence: CDR1 MDHEN, CDR2 SYDVKM. Between the trimmed V and J ends, which lost 2 bases and 5 bases, there was a span of 10 bases. This CDR3 region has 15 residues. CDR3 sequence reads: CASSLDGGNNSPLHF. The CDR3 DNA sequence: TGTGCCAGCAGTTTAGACGGGGGGAATAATTCACCCCTCCACTTT.

The chain joins TRBV6-5 to TRBJ2-2, with D possibly TRBD2 on 6 matching bases. V shed 5 bases and J shed 5 bases, with 12 bases lying between them. Germline CDR1 MNHEY, CDR2 SVGAGI. The CDR3 covers 14 residues. The CDR3 nucleotides are TGTGCCAGCAGTCGACTAGTTTCGACCGGGGAGCTGTTTTTT. This translates into CASSRLVSTGELFF.

J is TRBJ2-5 and V is TRBV4-1, with TRBD2 matching over 10 bases. Germline CDR1 is MGHRA and CDR2 is YSYEKL. CDR3 length: 16 amino acids. The junction had 6 bases not matched to a gene; V was cut back by 0 bases and J by 5 bases. The CDR3 bases are TGCGCCAGCAGCCAAGAGAAACTAGCGGGAAGGGAGACCCAGTACTTC. Translation gives CASSQEKLAGRETQYF.